These 13 T cell receptor beta chains share one sample of origin, sequenced in a study of blood T cell repertoires in COVID-19. Generated by immunoSEQ multiplex PCR, the TCRdb table keeps only in-frame clones and is missing some. Of some 160,000 clones in the sample, 84% were seen once. Sequencing was done on a sample of peripheral blood. The origin of the receptors is a man in his sixties or seventies with active or convalescent COVID-19.

This clone is a singleton in its sample. The V call is TRBV13, the J call TRBJ1-3; 7 bases agree with TRBD1. This CDR3 has 18 amino acids. J lost 0 bases, V lost 5 bases, and 13 bases had no gene match. Looked up from germline, CDR1 is PRHDT and CDR2 is FYEKMQ (reference sequence). The CDR3 DNA reads as TGTGCCAGCAGCCCCCGGGCAGGGGGTGGACTCTCTGGAAACACCATATATTTT. It specifies CASSPRAGGGLSGNTIYF.

A single count supports this clone. This chain uses TRBV19 with TRBJ2-6, with a weak D call TRBD2 (5 bases). V shed 1 base and J shed 0 bases, with 10 bases lying between them. In germline, CDR1 is LNHDA, CDR2 SQIVND (reference sequence). The length of the CDR3 is 17 residues. The CDR3 bases are TGTGCCAGTAGTATAGGAGGGTTCCTCTCTGGGGCCAACGTCCTGACTTTC. Translation gives CASSIGGFLSGANVLTF. The full variable domain, its missing parts supplied by reference TRBV19 and TRBJ2-6, is DGGITQSPKYLFRKEGQNVTLSCEQNLNHDAMYWYRQDPGQGLRLIYYSQIVNDFQKGDIAEGYSVSREKKESFPLTVTSAQKNPTAFYLCASSIGGFLSGANVLTFGAGSRLTVL.

This clone has a single count. J is TRBJ1-1 and V is TRBV15, with a possible D match to TRBD1 (6 bases). CDR3 length equals 13 residues. V lost 0 bases to trimming and J lost 8 bases, with 10 bases between them. Germline lookup yields CDR1 LNHNV and CDR2 YYDKDF (reference sequence). CDR3 DNA sequence: TGTGCCACCAGCAGAGAAAGGGGGACGGAAGCTTTCTTT. Translated: CATSRERGTEAFF. Variable domain in full (rest from reference TRBV15 and TRBJ1-1): DAMVIQNPRYQVTQFGKPVTLSCSQTLNHNVMYWYQQKSSQAPKLLFHYYDKDFNNEADTPDNFQSRRPNTSFCFLDIRSPGLGDTAMYLCATSRERGTEAFFGQGTRLTVV.

A few counts support this clone. The V and J genes are TRBV7-8 and TRBJ1-4; D call uncertain. Germline V gives CDR1 SGHVS, CDR2 FQNEAQ. The CDR3 spans 13 residues. The ends were cut back, 5 bases at V and 8 bases at J, with 12 bases in the middle. This chain's CDR3 is CASSRGGGEKLFF. DNA of the CDR3: TGTGCCAGCAGCCGGGGAGGAGGCGAAAAACTGTTTTTT.

This clone was recorded once. V and J are TRBV6-5 and TRBJ1-2, with D uncertain. The CDR3 loop spans 15 amino acids. Germline lookup yields CDR1 MNHEY and CDR2 SVGAGI. V was cut by 6 bases and J by 4 bases, with 18 bases left in between. Written as DNA, the CDR3 is TGTGCCAGCAGACCCCGGGCGAGTGGAGGCTATGGCTACACCTTC. Translated, it gives CASRPRASGGYGYTF.

V is TRBV28 and J is TRBJ2-7, with D perhaps matching TRBD2 (7 bases). The germline V gene has CDR1 MDHEN and CDR2 SYDVKM. This CDR3 has 16 amino acids. Between the trimmed V and J ends, which lost 7 bases and 1 base, there was a span of 20 bases. CDR3 loop: CASNPRGAGGSYEQYF. CDR3 bases: TGTGCCAGCAACCCCCGGGGGGCGGGCGGATCCTACGAGCAGTACTTC. Filled out from reference TRBV28 and TRBJ2-7, the complete variable domain reads DVKVTQSSRYLVKRTGEKVFLECVQDMDHENMFWYRQDPGLGLRLIYFSYDVKMKEKGDIPEGYSVSREKKERFSLILESASTNQTSMYLCASNPRGAGGSYEQYFGPGTRLTVT.

The CDR3 DNA reads as TGTGCCAGCAGCAAGCCAGGGTCCTACGAGCAGTACTTC. Its protein is CASSKPGSYEQYF. The chain recombines TRBV6-5 with TRBJ2-7; a weak D match, TRBD1 (5 bases). Trimming stripped 6 bases from V and 1 base from J, with 10 bases between. The germline V gene has CDR1 MNHEY and CDR2 SVGAGI. The CDR3 covers 13 residues.

The chain is built from TRBV2 and TRBJ2-1; D is perhaps TRBD2 (5 bases). Trimming took off 7 bases at V and 12 bases at J, with 19 bases between the two ends. CDR1 and CDR2 (germline): SNHLY, FYNNEI. The CDR3 totals 13 residues. For the CDR3, the DNA is TGTGCCAGCACCCGATCCCTTCCCGAGGGGCAGTTCTTC. The encoded protein is CASTRSLPEGQFF.

V usage is TRBV6-5 and J usage is TRBJ1-5; 8 nucleotides match TRBD1. Germline CDR1 and CDR2: MNHEY and SVGAGI. Trimming cost V 0 bases and J 1 base; bases outside gene matches: 2. The CDR3 runs to 16 residues. The chain's CDR3 is CASSYSAGGSNQPQHF. The CDR3 nucleotides read TGTGCCAGCAGTTACTCGGCAGGGGGCAGCAATCAGCCCCAGCATTTT.

The chain uses TRBV6-1 and TRBJ2-7; possible D gene TRBD2, 5 bases. Germline CDR1 MNHNS, CDR2 SASEGT. The CDR3 is made up of 14 amino acids. V lost 1 base to trimming and J lost 5 bases, with 12 bases between them. The CDR3 is CASSEGGMGHEQYF. Written as DNA, the CDR3 is TGTGCCAGCAGTGAAGGAGGGATGGGCCACGAGCAGTACTTC.

This rearrangement joins TRBV5-1 to TRBJ2-7, with 7 bases identical to TRBD1. The CDR3 contains 13 residues. V dropped 4 bases and J dropped 2; count of bases not matched to a gene: 3. CDR1 is SGHRS and CDR2 is YFSETQ in the germline V gene. DNA of the CDR3: TGCGCCAGCAGCGGGCAGGGGGCCTACGAGCAGTACTTC. Translation: CASSGQGAYEQYF.

This chain uses TRBV6-5 with TRBJ2-7, with 10 bases aligning to TRBD1. V shed 6 bases and J 6 bases; nucleotides not matched to a gene: 2. From germline, CDR1 is MNHEY and CDR2 SVGAGI. The length of the CDR3 is 12 residues. In nucleotides, the CDR3 is TGTGCCAGCAGGGACAGGGGGTTCGAGCAGTACTTC. Its translation is CASRDRGFEQYF.

V usage is TRBV5-1 and J usage is TRBJ2-2; the match to TRBD2 covers 13 bases. Germline assignment: CDR1 SGHRS and CDR2 YFSETQ. V lost 4 bases, J lost 7 bases, and 4 bases stayed unmatched. CDR3 length equals 15 residues. As DNA, the CDR3 is TGCGCCAGCAGCGGGGGACTAGCGGGAAACGGGGAGCTGTTTTTT. Its protein product is CASSGGLAGNGELFF.